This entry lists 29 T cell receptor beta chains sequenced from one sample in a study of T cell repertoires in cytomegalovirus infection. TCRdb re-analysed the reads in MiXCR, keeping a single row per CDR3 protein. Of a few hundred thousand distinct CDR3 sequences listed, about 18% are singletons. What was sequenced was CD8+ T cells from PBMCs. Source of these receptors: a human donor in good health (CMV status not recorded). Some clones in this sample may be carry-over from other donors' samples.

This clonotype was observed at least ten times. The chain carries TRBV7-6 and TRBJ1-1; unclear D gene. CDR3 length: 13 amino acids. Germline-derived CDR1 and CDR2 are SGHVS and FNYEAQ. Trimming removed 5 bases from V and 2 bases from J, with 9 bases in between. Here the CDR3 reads CASSQYANTEAFF. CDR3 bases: TGTGCCAGCAGCCAATACGCAAACACTGAAGCTTTCTTT. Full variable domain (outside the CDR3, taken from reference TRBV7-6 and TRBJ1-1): GAGVSQSPRYKVTKRGQDVALRCDPISGHVSLYWYRQALGQGPEFLTYFNYEAQQDKSGLPNDRFSAERPEGSISTLTIQRTEQRDSAMYRCASSQYANTEAFFGQGTRLTVV.

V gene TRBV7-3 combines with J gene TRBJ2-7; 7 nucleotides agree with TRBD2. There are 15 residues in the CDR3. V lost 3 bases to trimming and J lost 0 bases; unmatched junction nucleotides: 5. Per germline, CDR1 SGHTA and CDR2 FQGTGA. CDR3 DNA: TGTGCCAGCAGCTTCCTCGGGGGGAGCTCCTACGAGCAGTACTTC. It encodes CASSFLGGSSYEQYF. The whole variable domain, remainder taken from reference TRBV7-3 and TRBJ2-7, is GAGVSQTPSNKVTEKGKYVELRCDPISGHTALYWYRQSLGQGPEFLIYFQGTGAADDSGLPNDRFFAVRPEGSVSTLKIQRTERGDSAVYLCASSFLGGSSYEQYFGPGTRLTVT.

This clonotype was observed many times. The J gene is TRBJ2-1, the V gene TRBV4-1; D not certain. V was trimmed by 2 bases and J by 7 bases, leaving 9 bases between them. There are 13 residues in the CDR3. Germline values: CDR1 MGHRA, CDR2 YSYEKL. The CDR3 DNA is TGCGCCAGCAGCCAACCTTCGTGGAATGAGCAGTTCTTC. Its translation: CASSQPSWNEQFF.

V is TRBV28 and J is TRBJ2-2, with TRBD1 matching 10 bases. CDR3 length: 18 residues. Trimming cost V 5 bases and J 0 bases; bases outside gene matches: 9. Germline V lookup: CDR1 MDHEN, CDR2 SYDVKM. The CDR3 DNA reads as TGTGCCAGCAGTACGCGACAGGGGGCTGTTACGAACACCGGGGAGCTGTTTTTT. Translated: CASSTRQGAVTNTGELFF.

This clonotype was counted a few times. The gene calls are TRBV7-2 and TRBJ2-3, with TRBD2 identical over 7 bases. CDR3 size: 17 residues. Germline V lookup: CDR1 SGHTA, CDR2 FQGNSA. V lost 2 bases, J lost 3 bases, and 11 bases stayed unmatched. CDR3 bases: TGTGCCAGCAGCTTACCCTCGAGCGGGGTCCCGACAGATACGCAGTATTTT. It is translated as CASSLPSSGVPTDTQYF.

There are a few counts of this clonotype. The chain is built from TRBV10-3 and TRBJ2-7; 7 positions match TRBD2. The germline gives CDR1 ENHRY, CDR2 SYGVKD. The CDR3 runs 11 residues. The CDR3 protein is CAGGEPYEQYF. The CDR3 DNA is TGTGCTGGGGGGGAGCCCTACGAGCAGTACTTC.

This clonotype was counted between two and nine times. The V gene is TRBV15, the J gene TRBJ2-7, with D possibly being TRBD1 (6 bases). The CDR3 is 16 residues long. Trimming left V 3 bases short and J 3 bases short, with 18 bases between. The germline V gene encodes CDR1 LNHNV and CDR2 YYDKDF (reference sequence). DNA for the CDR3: TGTGCCACCAGCAGGGAGACCAACAGGGAGATCTACGAGCAGTACTTC. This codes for CATSRETNREIYEQYF.

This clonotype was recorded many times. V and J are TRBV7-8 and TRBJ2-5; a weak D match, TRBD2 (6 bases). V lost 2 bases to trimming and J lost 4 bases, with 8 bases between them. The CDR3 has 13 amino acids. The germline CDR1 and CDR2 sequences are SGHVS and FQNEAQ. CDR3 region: CASSLFGGETQYF. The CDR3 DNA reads TGTGCCAGCAGCTTATTCGGGGGAGAGACCCAGTACTTC.

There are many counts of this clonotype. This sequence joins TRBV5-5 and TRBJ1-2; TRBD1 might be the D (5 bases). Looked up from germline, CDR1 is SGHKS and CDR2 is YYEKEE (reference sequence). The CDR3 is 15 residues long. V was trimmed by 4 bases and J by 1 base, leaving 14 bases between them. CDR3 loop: CASSNRDGLNYGYTF. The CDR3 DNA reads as TGTGCCAGCAGCAACCGGGACGGCCTTAACTATGGCTACACCTTC.

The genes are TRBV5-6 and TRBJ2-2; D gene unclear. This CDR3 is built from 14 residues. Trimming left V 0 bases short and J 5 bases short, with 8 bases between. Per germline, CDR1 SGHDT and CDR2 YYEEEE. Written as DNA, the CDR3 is TGTGCCAGCAGCTTGGTTGGGTTTACCGGGGAGCTGTTTTTT. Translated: CASSLVGFTGELFF.

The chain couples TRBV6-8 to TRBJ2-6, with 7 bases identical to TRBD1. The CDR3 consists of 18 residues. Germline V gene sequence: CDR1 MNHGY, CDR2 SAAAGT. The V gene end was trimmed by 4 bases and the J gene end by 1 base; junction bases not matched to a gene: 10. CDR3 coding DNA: TGTGCCAGCAGTTTCGACGGGACAGCTATTTCTGGGGCCAACGTCCTGACTTTC. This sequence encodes CASSFDGTAISGANVLTF.

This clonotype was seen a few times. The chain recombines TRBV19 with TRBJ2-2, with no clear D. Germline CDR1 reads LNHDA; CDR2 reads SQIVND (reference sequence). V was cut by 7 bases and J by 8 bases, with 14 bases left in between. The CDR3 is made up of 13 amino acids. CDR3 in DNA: TGTGCCAGTAAGCCCCCAGGCCCAGGGGAGCTGTTTTTT. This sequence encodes CASKPPGPGELFF. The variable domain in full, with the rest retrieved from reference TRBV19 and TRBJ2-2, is DGGITQSPKYLFRKEGQNVTLSCEQNLNHDAMYWYRQDPGQGLRLIYYSQIVNDFQKGDIAEGYSVSREKKESFPLTVTSAQKNPTAFYLCASKPPGPGELFFGEGSRLTVL.

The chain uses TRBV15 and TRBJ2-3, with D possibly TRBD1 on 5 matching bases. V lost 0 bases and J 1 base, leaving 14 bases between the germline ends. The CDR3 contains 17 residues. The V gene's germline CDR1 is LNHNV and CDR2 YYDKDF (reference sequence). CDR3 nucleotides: TGTGCCACCAGCAGAGATCAAGGTCTAGGGGGCACAGATACGCAGTATTTT. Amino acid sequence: CATSRDQGLGGTDTQYF.

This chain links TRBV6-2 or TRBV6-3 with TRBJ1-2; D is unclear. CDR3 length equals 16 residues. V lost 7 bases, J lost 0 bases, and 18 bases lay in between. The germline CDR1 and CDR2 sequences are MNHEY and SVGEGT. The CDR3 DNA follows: TGTGCCAGCACCTCCTCGCGGTGGCAACCTAACTATGGCTACACCTTC. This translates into CASTSSRWQPNYGYTF.

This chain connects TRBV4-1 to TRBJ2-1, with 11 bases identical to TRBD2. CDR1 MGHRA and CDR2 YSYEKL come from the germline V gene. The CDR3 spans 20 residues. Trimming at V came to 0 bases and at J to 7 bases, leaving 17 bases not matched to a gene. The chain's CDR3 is CASSQDPFGLAGGSINEQFF. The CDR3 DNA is TGCGCCAGCAGCCAAGACCCCTTTGGGCTAGCGGGGGGTTCTATAAATGAGCAGTTCTTC.

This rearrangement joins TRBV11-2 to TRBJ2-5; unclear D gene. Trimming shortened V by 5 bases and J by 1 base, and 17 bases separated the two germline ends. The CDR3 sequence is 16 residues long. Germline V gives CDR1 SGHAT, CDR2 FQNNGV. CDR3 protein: CASSHNWESIQETQYF. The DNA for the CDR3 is TGTGCCAGCAGCCATAACTGGGAATCCATCCAAGAGACCCAGTACTTC.

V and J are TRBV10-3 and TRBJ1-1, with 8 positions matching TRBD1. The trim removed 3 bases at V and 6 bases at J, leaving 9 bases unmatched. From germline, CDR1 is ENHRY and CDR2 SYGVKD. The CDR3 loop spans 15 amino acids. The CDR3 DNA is TGTGCCATCAGTGATACAGGGACAGGAGACCCTGAAGCTTTCTTT. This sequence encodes CAISDTGTGDPEAFF.

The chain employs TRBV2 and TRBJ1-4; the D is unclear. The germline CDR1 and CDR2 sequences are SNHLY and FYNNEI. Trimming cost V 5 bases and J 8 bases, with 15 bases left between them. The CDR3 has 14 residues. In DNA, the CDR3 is TGTGCCAGCAGTCCAACCATGGATGGGGAAAAACTGTTTTTT. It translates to CASSPTMDGEKLFF. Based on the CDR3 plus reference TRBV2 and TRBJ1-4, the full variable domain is EPEVTQTPSHQVTQMGQEVILRCVPISNHLYFYWYRQILGQKVEFLVSFYNNEISEKSEIFDDQFSVERPDGSNFTLKIRSTKLEDSAMYFCASSPTMDGEKLFFGSGTQLSVL.

CDR3 in DNA: TGTGCCAGTAACGTGAGGGGTGCTTTTAACACTGAAGCTTTCTTT. Its protein product is CASNVRGAFNTEAFF. The J gene is TRBJ1-1, the V gene TRBV19, with D possibly being TRBD1 (5 bases). The V end was cut by 7 bases, the J end by 2 bases, with 17 bases between. The CDR3 is made up of 15 amino acids. Germline CDR1 and CDR2: LNHDA and SQIVND (reference sequence).

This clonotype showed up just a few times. The CDR3 DNA reads TGTGCCAGCACTCTCCGTAGCCGACTAGCGGGGACCCGGGAAGAGACCCAGTACTTC. Protein: CASTLRSRLAGTREETQYF. The genes are TRBV6-1 and TRBJ2-5; 11 positions match TRBD2. CDR1 is MNHNS and CDR2 is SASEGT in the germline V gene. Trimming at V came to 7 bases and at J to 3 bases, leaving 19 bases not matched to a gene. This CDR3 spans 19 amino acids.

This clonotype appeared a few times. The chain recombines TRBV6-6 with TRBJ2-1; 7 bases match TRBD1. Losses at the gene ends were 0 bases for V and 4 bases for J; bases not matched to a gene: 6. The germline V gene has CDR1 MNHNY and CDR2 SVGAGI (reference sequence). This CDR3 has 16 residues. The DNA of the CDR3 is TGTGCCAGCAGTTACTCGACCGGGACAGTATACAATGAGCAGTTCTTC. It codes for CASSYSTGTVYNEQFF.

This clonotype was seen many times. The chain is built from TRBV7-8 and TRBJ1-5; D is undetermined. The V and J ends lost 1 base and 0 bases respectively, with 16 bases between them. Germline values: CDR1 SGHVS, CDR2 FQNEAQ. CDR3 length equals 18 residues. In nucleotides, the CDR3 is TGTGCCAGCAGCTTAGAAAGGTCAACAGACTATAGCAATCAGCCCCAGCATTTT. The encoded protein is CASSLERSTDYSNQPQHF.

The chain's CDR3 is CASSTSGYNEQFF. The CDR3, as DNA: TGTGCCAGCAGCACTAGCGGCTACAATGAGCAGTTCTTC. The chain employs TRBV14 and TRBJ2-1, with 8 bases that match TRBD2. The V gene end was trimmed by 5 bases and the J gene end by 3 bases; junction bases not matched to a gene: 0. The CDR3 has 13 residues. CDR1 and CDR2 from the germline V gene are SGHDN and FVKESK.

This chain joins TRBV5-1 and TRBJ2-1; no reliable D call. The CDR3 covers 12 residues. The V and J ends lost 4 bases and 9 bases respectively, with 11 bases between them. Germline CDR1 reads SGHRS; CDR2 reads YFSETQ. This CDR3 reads CASSPLRTEQFF. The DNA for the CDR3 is TGCGCCAGCAGCCCCCTCCGGACTGAGCAGTTCTTC.

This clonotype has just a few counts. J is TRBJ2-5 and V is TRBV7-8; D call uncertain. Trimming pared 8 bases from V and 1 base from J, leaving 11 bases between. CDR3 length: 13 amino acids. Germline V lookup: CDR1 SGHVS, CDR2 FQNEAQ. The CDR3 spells CASVRYSQETQYF. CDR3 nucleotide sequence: TGTGCCAGCGTTCGATACAGCCAAGAGACCCAGTACTTC.

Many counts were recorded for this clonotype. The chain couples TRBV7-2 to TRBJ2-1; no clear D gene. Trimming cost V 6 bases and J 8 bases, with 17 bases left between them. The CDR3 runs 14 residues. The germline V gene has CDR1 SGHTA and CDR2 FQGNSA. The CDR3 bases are TGTGCCAGCAGTGTTATACGGGCGTTCGATGAGCAGTTCTTC. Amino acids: CASSVIRAFDEQFF.

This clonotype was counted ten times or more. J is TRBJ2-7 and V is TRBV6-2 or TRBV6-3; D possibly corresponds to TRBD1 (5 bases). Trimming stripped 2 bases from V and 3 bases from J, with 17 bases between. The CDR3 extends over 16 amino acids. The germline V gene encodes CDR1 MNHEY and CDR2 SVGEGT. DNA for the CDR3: TGTGCCAGCAGTTACGTGTCAGGGTGGTGGAACTACGAGCAGTACTTC. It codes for CASSYVSGWWNYEQYF.

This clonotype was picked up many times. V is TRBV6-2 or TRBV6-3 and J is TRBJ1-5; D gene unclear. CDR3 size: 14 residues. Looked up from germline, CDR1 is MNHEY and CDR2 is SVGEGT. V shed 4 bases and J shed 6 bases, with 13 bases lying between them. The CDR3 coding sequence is TGTGCCAGCAGTTCTACTGGCTTGATTCAGCCCCAGCATTTT. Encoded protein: CASSSTGLIQPQHF.

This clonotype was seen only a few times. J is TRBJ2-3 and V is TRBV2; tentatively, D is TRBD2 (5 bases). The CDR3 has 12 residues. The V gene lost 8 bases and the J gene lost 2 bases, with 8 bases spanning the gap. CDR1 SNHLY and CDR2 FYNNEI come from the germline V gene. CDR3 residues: CASGGYTDTQYF. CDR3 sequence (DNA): TGTGCCAGCGGAGGTTACACAGATACGCAGTATTTT.